This entry concerns a single T cell receptor beta chain. The table came from immunoSEQ multiplex PCR; TCRdb's copy has only in-frame clones and leaves some out. The profile shows about 150,000 clones, 92% of them singletons. This record belongs to a study of T cell responses to AZD1222 COVID-19 vaccine. Trimming cost V 7 bases and J 4 bases, with 13 bases left between them. Germline CDR1 reads MNHEY; CDR2 reads SVGAGI. The CDR3 loop spans 13 amino acids. V is TRBV6-5 and J is TRBJ2-5; possible D gene TRBD1, 6 bases. This sequence was found in an adult in good health. The source was peripheral blood, collected on day 0 of AZD1222 vaccination. This chain's CDR3 is CASTTGSRETQYF. The CDR3, as DNA: TGTGCCAGCACAACAGGGAGTCGAGAGACCCAGTACTTC.